This T cell receptor beta chain was observed in a study of blood T cells in healthy people across ages. At least 5 micrograms of total RNA were extracted per sample. The second PCR ran roughly 6 to 11 cycles with a sample-barcoded 5' primer and J-beta primers. TCRdb re-called the 5' RACE reads with MiXCR, one entry per CDR3 protein. Among approximately 880,000 distinct CDR3 sequences listed, roughly 43% were seen once. Germline loops: CDR1 MDHEN, CDR2 SYDVKM. The CDR3 has 19 amino acids. J gave up 2 bases and V 6 bases, and 22 bases lay outside the gene matches. A single count supports this clonotype. This TCR came from a man aged 30-40 years in good health. J is TRBJ2-7 and V is TRBV28; 7 nucleotides agree with TRBD1. Sequencing was performed on blood. In DNA, the CDR3 is TGTGCCAGCAGGCCTTATGGGTCAAGGGGCCGGGACAGAACCTACGAGCAGTACTTC. Its translation: CASRPYGSRGRDRTYEQYF.